One T cell receptor (beta chain) is described in this entry. There are 16 residues in the CDR3. Germline loops: CDR1 SGHTA, CDR2 FQGNSA. Losses at the gene ends were 5 bases for V and 9 bases for J; bases not matched to a gene: 7. This sample is drawn from a study of blood T cell repertoires in COVID-19. Study-wide background: COVID-19 samples, acute and convalescent, were from the United States, Italy and Spain. The cDNA or gDNA used as material had been derived from T cells, B-cell-depleted T cells, or PBMCs.

Original processing notes: Estimates of nucleated cell counts were drawn from the amplification of reference gene primers. TCRdb keeps only in-frame clones here, not all; method: immunoSEQ multiplex PCR. V and J calls and clone size are those listed in that table; D and trimming were worked out from the DNA. The profile shows about 300,000 clones, 80% to 90% of them singletons. V gene TRBV7-2 combines with J gene TRBJ2-1; TRBD2 matches at 16 bases. The clonotype comes from a man between 18 and 35 years old who had recovered from COVID-19. Sequenced input: peripheral blood. This CDR3 is CASSEGLAGGLVEQFF. The CDR3 DNA reads as TGTGCCAGCAGCGAGGGACTAGCGGGAGGGCTGGTTGAGCAGTTCTTC.